This T cell receptor beta chain appears in the sequencing data of a study of human T cells and chemical hapten exposure. The wider study: Slight volume differences across pooled libraries mainly accounted for varying per-sample TCR yields. Study-level points and caveats: TCRs at high frequency, those above 1 in 1000, did not change with DPC sensitization.

Turning to this clonotype: Its antigen remains unknown.

Within the library, unique molecular identifiers were attached to each individual cDNA molecule. TCRdb reprocessed the 5' RACE reads with MiXCR, giving one entry per CDR3 protein. Counted here are fewer than 150,000 distinct CDR3 sequences, approximately 19% occurring once; the ten biggest clones make up 2.5% to 3.5%. The authors extracted total RNA from unfractionated whole blood. CDR1 and CDR2 from the germline V gene are MNHNS and SASEGT. Trimming shortened V by 6 bases and J by 4 bases, and 15 bases separated the two germline ends. There are 15 residues in the CDR3. The source of this sequence is a human donor in good health. The V gene is TRBV6-1, the J gene TRBJ2-2, with D possibly being TRBD2 (6 bases). This CDR3 is CASRGTRGPTGELFF. The CDR3 nucleotides read TGTGCCAGCAGGGGGACTCGAGGGCCCACCGGGGAGCTGTTTTTT.